The present T cell receptor (beta chain) was sequenced within a study of cytomegalovirus exposure and HLA in healthy donors. Study information: Roughly 92 million unique TCRs, all from HLA-typed donors, were included in an early release of the data.

Turning to this clone: This sample includes further DNA sequences coding for the same CDR3.

The PCR made use of 60 Vbeta and 13 Jbeta primers. The table came from immunoSEQ multiplex PCR; TCRdb's copy has only in-frame clones and leaves some out. The sample contains about 280,000 clones, about 87% of which appear only once. V shed 6 bases and J shed 2 bases, with 11 bases lying between them. This CDR3 is 14 amino acids long. Germline CDR1 reads MDHEN; CDR2 reads SYDVKM. Sequencing input: PBMCs. This TCR was sampled from a woman between 18 and 29 years old in good health and CMV-seronegative. This chain links TRBV28 with TRBJ1-3; tentatively, D is TRBD1 (5 bases). The CDR3 sequence: CASRGWGPGNTIYF. CDR3 nucleotides: TGTGCCAGCAGGGGGTGGGGCCCTGGAAACACCATATATTTT.